These T cell receptor beta chains were read from a single sample in a study of OX40 agonist ivuxolimab in advanced cancers. Only in-frame clones appear in the TCRdb table, and some are missing; sequencing was by immunoSEQ multiplex PCR. Of more than 45,000 clones listed, almost 85% are singletons. This material consisted of CD4+ or CD8+ T cells sorted from blood, taken in a trial of the OX40 agonist ivuxolimab. All receptors come from an adult with an advanced solid tumor such as melanoma, head and neck, liver or kidney cancer. Each CDR3 is given with its conserved first and last residue. D genes are given only for firm matches. Clone size is given for some rows only: seen once, a few or many times, or a class if the clone is expanded.

d_call: NA; j_call: TRBJ2-7; v_call: TRBV28; clone_size: few; cdr3_nt: TGTGCCAGCAGCTCAAGCGGAGGAGATTTCTACGAGCAGTACTTC; cdr3_aa: CASSSSGGDFYEQYF
d_call: TRBD2; j_call: TRBJ2-3; v_call: TRBV9; clone_size: NA; cdr3_nt: TGTGCCAGCAGCGCCCTAGCGGGAGGCTCGGATACGCAGTATTTT; cdr3_aa: CASSALAGGSDTQYF
d_call: TRBD1; j_call: TRBJ2-7; v_call: TRBV5-5; clone_size: NA; cdr3_nt: TGTGCCAGCAGCTGGACAGGGGGCGAGCAGTACTTC; cdr3_aa: CASSWTGGEQYF
d_call: TRBD1; j_call: TRBJ2-7; v_call: TRBV19; clone_size: NA; cdr3_nt: TGTGCCAGTAGTACGGGACAGGGGGCGTTCGAGCAGTACTTC; cdr3_aa: CASSTGQGAFEQYF
d_call: NA; j_call: TRBJ2-7; v_call: TRBV19; clone_size: NA; cdr3_nt: TGTGCCAGCCCGGCCGGGATCACCTACGAGCAGTACTTC; cdr3_aa: CASPAGITYEQYF
d_call: TRBD2; j_call: TRBJ2-7; v_call: TRBV6-5; clone_size: NA; cdr3_nt: TGTGCCAGCAGCCGGGGGGACGAGCAGTACTTC; cdr3_aa: CASSRGDEQYF
d_call: NA; j_call: TRBJ1-3; v_call: TRBV19; clone_size: NA; cdr3_nt: TGTGCCAGTAGTAGTAGCCGGGACACCTCTGGAAACACCATATATTTT; cdr3_aa: CASSSSRDTSGNTIYF
d_call: NA; j_call: TRBJ1-2; v_call: TRBV6-5; clone_size: NA; cdr3_nt: TGTGCCAGCAGCCTTACAGGAACTAACTATGGCTACACCTTC; cdr3_aa: CASSLTGTNYGYTF
d_call: NA; j_call: TRBJ2-3; v_call: TRBV7-3; clone_size: NA; cdr3_nt: TGTGCCAGCAGCTTAAGGGATAGCACAGATACGCAGTATTTT; cdr3_aa: CASSLRDSTDTQYF
d_call: TRBD2; j_call: TRBJ2-3; v_call: TRBV7-2; clone_size: few; cdr3_nt: TGTGCCAGCAGCCCATTCCCCAGGAGCGGGGGGCGAGGTGATACGCAGTATTTT; cdr3_aa: CASSPFPRSGGRGDTQYF
d_call: NA; j_call: TRBJ1-1; v_call: TRBV27; clone_size: NA; cdr3_nt: TGTGCCAGCAGACTGGGACGGGCGATAGTGGGCACTGAAGCTTTCTTT; cdr3_aa: CASRLGRAIVGTEAFF
d_call: TRBD2; j_call: TRBJ2-1; v_call: TRBV4-2; clone_size: NA; cdr3_nt: TGTGCCAGCAGCCAAGGGACTAGTGCTTACAATGAGCAGTTCTTC; cdr3_aa: CASSQGTSAYNEQFF
d_call: TRBD1; j_call: TRBJ2-7; v_call: TRBV18; clone_size: once; cdr3_nt: TGTGCCAGCTCACCATCACAAGACAGGGCCTCCTACGAGCAGTACTTC; cdr3_aa: CASSPSQDRASYEQYF
d_call: TRBD1; j_call: TRBJ2-1; v_call: TRBV12-5; clone_size: NA; cdr3_nt: TGTGCTAGTGGTTTGCAGCCGGGACAGGCCAACTACAATGAGCAGTTCTTC; cdr3_aa: CASGLQPGQANYNEQFF
d_call: NA; j_call: TRBJ1-1; v_call: TRBV4-2; clone_size: NA; cdr3_nt: TGTGCCAGCAGCCAAAGAGGAGGGGTGGCGAACACTGAAGCTTTCTTT; cdr3_aa: CASSQRGGVANTEAFF
d_call: NA; j_call: TRBJ2-5; v_call: TRBV21-1; clone_size: few; cdr3_nt: TGTGCCAGCAGCAAAGAATGCACAGAGACCCAGTACTTC; cdr3_aa: CASSKECTETQYF
d_call: NA; j_call: TRBJ1-5; v_call: TRBV7-2; clone_size: few; cdr3_nt: TGTGCCAGCAGCTTAGATCCAGGTGGTAATCAGCCCCAGCATTTT; cdr3_aa: CASSLDPGGNQPQHF
d_call: NA; j_call: TRBJ2-1; v_call: TRBV11-2; clone_size: NA; cdr3_nt: TGTGCCAGCAGCTTAGAACAGGGACCTTACAATGAGCAGTTCTTC; cdr3_aa: CASSLEQGPYNEQFF
d_call: NA; j_call: TRBJ2-1; v_call: TRBV20-1; clone_size: NA; cdr3_nt: TGCAGTGCTAGAGATGGAGACTACCCTATCTTC; cdr3_aa: CSARDGDYPIF
d_call: TRBD2; j_call: TRBJ2-3; v_call: TRBV5-1; clone_size: once; cdr3_nt: TGCGCCAGCAGCCCTCGGACTAGCGGGAGGACGGGCGATACGCAGTATTTT; cdr3_aa: CASSPRTSGRTGDTQYF
d_call: NA; j_call: TRBJ2-7; v_call: TRBV12-2; clone_size: NA; cdr3_nt: TGTGCAAGTCGCTTCTCGGACGAGCAGTACTTC; cdr3_aa: CASRFSDEQYF
d_call: NA; j_call: TRBJ1-3; v_call: TRBV19; clone_size: NA; cdr3_nt: TGTGCCACCGGGACCGCGAGCTCTGGAAACACCATATATTTT; cdr3_aa: CATGTASSGNTIYF
d_call: NA; j_call: TRBJ2-2; v_call: TRBV11-2; clone_size: NA; cdr3_nt: TGTGCCAGCAGCTTATCCCAAGCGTCGAACACCGGGGAGCTGTTTTTT; cdr3_aa: CASSLSQASNTGELFF
d_call: TRBD1; j_call: TRBJ1-1; v_call: TRBV5-1; clone_size: NA; cdr3_nt: TGCGCCAGCAGCTTGGCCGTGACAGGGGAAACTGAAGCTTTCTTT; cdr3_aa: CASSLAVTGETEAFF
d_call: NA; j_call: TRBJ2-1; v_call: TRBV11-3; clone_size: NA; cdr3_nt: TGTGCCAGCAGCTTAGTCTTCCTCAATGAGCAGTTCTTC; cdr3_aa: CASSLVFLNEQFF
d_call: NA; j_call: TRBJ1-3; v_call: TRBV2; clone_size: NA; cdr3_nt: TGTGCCAGCAAGCTAAGCCTGGGCAGGGGAGGAAACACCATATATTTT; cdr3_aa: CASKLSLGRGGNTIYF
d_call: TRBD2; j_call: TRBJ2-1; v_call: TRBV11-1; clone_size: once; cdr3_nt: TGTGCCAGCAGCTTACTGACTAGCGGGAGCAATGAGCAGTTCTTC; cdr3_aa: CASSLLTSGSNEQFF
d_call: TRBD2; j_call: TRBJ2-1; v_call: TRBV6-1; clone_size: NA; cdr3_nt: TGTGCCAGCAGTCGGGGACTAGGGGGCAATGAGCAGTTCTTC; cdr3_aa: CASSRGLGGNEQFF
d_call: NA; j_call: TRBJ1-1; v_call: TRBV4-3; clone_size: NA; cdr3_nt: TGCGCCAGCAGCCAACAGGGTTTGAACACTGAAGCTTTCTTT; cdr3_aa: CASSQQGLNTEAFF
d_call: TRBD2; j_call: TRBJ2-1; v_call: TRBV7-3; clone_size: once; cdr3_nt: TGTGCCAGCAGTCGTGGACTAGCGGGCGATGAGCAGTTCTTC; cdr3_aa: CASSRGLAGDEQFF
d_call: TRBD1; j_call: TRBJ1-4; v_call: TRBV7-2; clone_size: NA; cdr3_nt: TGTGCCAGCAGCTTAGCCGCAGGGGGCGATGAAAAACTGTTTTTT; cdr3_aa: CASSLAAGGDEKLFF
d_call: NA; j_call: TRBJ2-7; v_call: TRBV5-1; clone_size: few; cdr3_nt: TGCGCCAGCAGCCCCACAATATTAGAGGGTGGCGAGCAGTACTTC; cdr3_aa: CASSPTILEGGEQYF
d_call: NA; j_call: TRBJ1-2; v_call: TRBV7-2; clone_size: NA; cdr3_nt: TGTGCCAGCAGCCCCCTAGAGGGGGGCTACACCTTC; cdr3_aa: CASSPLEGGYTF
d_call: NA; j_call: TRBJ2-1; v_call: TRBV6-5; clone_size: NA; cdr3_nt: TGTGCCAGCACCTATTTCGGGACGCTGGGCGATGAGCAGTTCTTC; cdr3_aa: CASTYFGTLGDEQFF